Listed below are T cell receptor beta chains from one sample, sequenced in a study of response to subunit inactivated influenza vaccine. TCRdb reanalysed the RT-PCR reads using MiXCR and keeps one entry per CDR3 protein. Altogether about 570,000 distinct CDR3 sequences are present, 10% to 15% being singletons, with the ten largest covering roughly 10%. The specimen comprised PBMCs from blood, sampled on the day of vaccination. The origin of the receptors is a man aged 45 to 65 who received an inactivated influenza vaccine. Both conserved end residues are part of each CDR3. D genes are given only for firm matches. Clone size is not always given. Where it is, it says once, few, many or a class for expanded clones.

V: TRBV20-1
D: .
size: .
J: TRBJ1-5
CDR3: CSARKGVGNQPQHF
DNA: TGCAGTGCTAGAAAGGGGGTTGGCAATCAGCCCCAGCATTTT

V: TRBV20-1
D: .
size: few
J: TRBJ2-5
CDR3: CSAGRQHQETQYF
DNA: TGCAGTGCTGGACGACAGCACCAAGAGACCCAGTACTTC

V: TRBV11-2
D: .
size: .
J: TRBJ1-2
CDR3: CASSSLDRDGYTF
DNA: TGTGCCAGCAGCTCCCTTGACAGAGATGGCTACACCTTC

V: TRBV4-3
D: .
size: few
J: TRBJ1-2
CDR3: CASSQEVGQIYGYTF
DNA: TGCGCCAGCAGCCAAGAAGTGGGGCAGATCTATGGCTACACCTTC

V: TRBV4-2
D: TRBD2
size: few
J: TRBJ2-7
CDR3: CASSQGGSLSSYEQYF
DNA: TGTGCCAGCAGCCAAGGCGGGAGCCTAAGCTCCTACGAGCAGTACTTC

V: TRBV28
D: .
size: .
J: TRBJ2-1
CDR3: CASKSGVGEQFF
DNA: TGTGCCAGCAAGTCTGGAGTTGGTGAGCAGTTCTTC

V: TRBV18
D: TRBD1
size: few
J: TRBJ1-2
CDR3: CASSPTGGDGYTF
DNA: TGTGCCAGCTCACCGACAGGGGGCGATGGCTACACCTTC

V: TRBV20-1
D: TRBD1
size: .
J: TRBJ2-4
CDR3: CSASRDSLTKNIQYF
DNA: TGCAGTGCTAGTAGGGACAGCTTAACCAAAAACATTCAGTACTTC

V: TRBV18
D: TRBD1
size: .
J: TRBJ1-5
CDR3: CASSPGQYQPQHF
DNA: TGTGCCAGCTCACCGGGACAGTATCAGCCCCAGCATTTT

V: TRBV24-1
D: .
size: .
J: TRBJ2-1
CDR3: CATSTQGREQFF
DNA: TGTGCCACCAGTACACAGGGTCGGGAGCAGTTCTTC

V: TRBV7-2
D: .
size: .
J: TRBJ2-1
CDR3: CASSLAFTSGGNEQFF
DNA: TGTGCCAGCAGCTTAGCCTTTACTAGTGGGGGGAATGAGCAGTTCTTC

V: TRBV6-5
D: .
size: .
J: TRBJ1-1
CDR3: CASSYSLPLGLNTEAFF
DNA: TGTGCCAGCAGTTATTCGCTTCCTTTGGGCTTGAACACTGAAGCTTTCTTT

V: TRBV6-2/TRBV6-3
D: .
size: few
J: TRBJ2-7
CDR3: CASSYRGTNSRGEQYF
DNA: TGTGCCAGCAGTTATCGCGGGACGAATAGCCGGGGCGAGCAGTACTTC

V: TRBV7-9
D: .
size: .
J: TRBJ2-5
CDR3: CASSSRFGQETQYF
DNA: TGTGCCAGCAGCTCCCGGTTCGGACAAGAGACCCAGTACTTC

V: TRBV28
D: TRBD1
size: few
J: TRBJ2-6
CDR3: CASRTGGQLSGANVLTF
DNA: TGTGCCAGCCGGACAGGGGGGCAACTCTCTGGGGCCAACGTCCTGACTTTC

V: TRBV5-5
D: TRBD2
size: .
J: TRBJ2-5
CDR3: CASRVGLAGFQETQYF
DNA: TGTGCCAGCAGGGTCGGACTAGCGGGTTTCCAAGAGACCCAGTACTTC

V: TRBV18
D: TRBD1
size: few
J: TRBJ2-2
CDR3: CASSPSTGGTTGELFF
DNA: TGTGCCAGCTCACCAAGTACAGGGGGCACCACCGGGGAGCTGTTTTTT

V: TRBV4-3
D: TRBD2
size: .
J: TRBJ2-2
CDR3: CASSQAPGGSGDTGELFF
DNA: TGCGCCAGCAGCCAAGCTCCCGGGGGGAGTGGTGACACCGGGGAGCTGTTTTTT